This record looks at one T cell receptor (beta chain) sequence and its context. In the same sample, other DNA sequences code for this CDR3. This entry is derived from a study of shared clonotypes between healthy human individuals. V shed 3 bases and J shed 1 base, with 9 bases lying between them. Germline CDR1 is GTSNPN and CDR2 is SVGIG (reference sequence). This CDR3 has 13 amino acids. Repertoires were generated with immunoSEQ multiplex PCR, while TCRdb's copy carries only in-frame clones and drops some. The sample has around 2.3 million clones; around 95% are singletons. The source is a man in his late teens or twenties in good health. The sequenced sample was naive CD4+ T cells sorted from blood. Specified subset: CD45RA+ positively selected. The genes are TRBV30 and TRBJ1-1; possibly TRBD1 for D (6 bases). The CDR3 sequence: CAWRADRNTEAFF. Here the CDR3 DNA reads TGTGCCTGGAGGGCGGACAGGAACACTGAAGCTTTCTTT.